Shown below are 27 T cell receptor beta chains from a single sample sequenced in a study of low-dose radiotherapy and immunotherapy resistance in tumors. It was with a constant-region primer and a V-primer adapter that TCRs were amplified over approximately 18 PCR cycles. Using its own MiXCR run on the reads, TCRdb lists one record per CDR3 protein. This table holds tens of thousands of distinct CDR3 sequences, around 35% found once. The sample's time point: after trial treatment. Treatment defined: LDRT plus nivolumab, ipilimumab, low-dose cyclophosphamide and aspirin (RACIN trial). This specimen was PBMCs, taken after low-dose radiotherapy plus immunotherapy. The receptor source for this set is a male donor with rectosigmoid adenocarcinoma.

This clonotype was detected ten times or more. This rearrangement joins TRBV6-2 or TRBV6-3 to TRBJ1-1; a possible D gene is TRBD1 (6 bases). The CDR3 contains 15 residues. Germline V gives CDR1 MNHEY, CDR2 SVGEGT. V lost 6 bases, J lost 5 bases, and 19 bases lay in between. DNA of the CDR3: TGTGCCAGCAGCGGATTGGACAGCCAAGGGACTGAAGCTTTCTTT. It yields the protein CASSGLDSQGTEAFF.

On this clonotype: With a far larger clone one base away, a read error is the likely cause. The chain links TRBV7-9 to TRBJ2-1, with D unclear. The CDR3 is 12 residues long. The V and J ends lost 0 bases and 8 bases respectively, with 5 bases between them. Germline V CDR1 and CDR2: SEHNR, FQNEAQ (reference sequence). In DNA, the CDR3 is TGTGCCAGCAGCTTAGCCACGGATGAGCAGTTCTTC. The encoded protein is CASSLATDEQFF.

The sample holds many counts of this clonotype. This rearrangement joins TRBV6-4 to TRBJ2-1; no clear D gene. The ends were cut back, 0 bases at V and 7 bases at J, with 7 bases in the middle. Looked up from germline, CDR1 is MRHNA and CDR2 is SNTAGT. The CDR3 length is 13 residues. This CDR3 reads CASSDSIRNEQFF. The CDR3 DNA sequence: TGTGCCAGCAGTGACTCGATACGGAATGAGCAGTTCTTC.

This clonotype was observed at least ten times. The CDR3 DNA sequence: TGTGCCAGCAGTCTAGACATCGGGAACGCCTACAATGAGCAGTTCTTC. Amino acids: CASSLDIGNAYNEQFF. The chain carries TRBV28 and TRBJ2-1; D is possibly TRBD2 (5 bases). There are 16 residues in the CDR3. V lost 5 bases to trimming and J lost 2 bases, with 16 bases between them. Germline V CDR1 and CDR2: MDHEN, SYDVKM.

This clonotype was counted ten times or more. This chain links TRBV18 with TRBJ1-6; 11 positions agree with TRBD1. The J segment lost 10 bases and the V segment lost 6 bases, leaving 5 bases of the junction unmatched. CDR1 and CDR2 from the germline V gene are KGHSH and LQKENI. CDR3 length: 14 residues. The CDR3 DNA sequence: TGTGCCAGCTCCGGACAGGGGGCATTGTCACCCCTCCACTTT. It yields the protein CASSGQGALSPLHF.

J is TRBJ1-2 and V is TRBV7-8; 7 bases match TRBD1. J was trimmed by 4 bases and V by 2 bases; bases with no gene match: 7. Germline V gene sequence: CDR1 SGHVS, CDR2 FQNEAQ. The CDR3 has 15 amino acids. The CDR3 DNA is TGTGCCAGCAGCTTATCTGCGGGACAGTTCTATGGCTACACCTTC. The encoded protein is CASSLSAGQFYGYTF.

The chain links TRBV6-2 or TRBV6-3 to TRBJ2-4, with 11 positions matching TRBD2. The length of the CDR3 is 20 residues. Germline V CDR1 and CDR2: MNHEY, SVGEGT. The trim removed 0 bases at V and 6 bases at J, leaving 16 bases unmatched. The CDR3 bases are TGTGCCAGCAGTTACTCCTCTGGACTAGCGGGTGCCCGCGAGGGAAACATTCAGTACTTC. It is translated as CASSYSSGLAGAREGNIQYF.

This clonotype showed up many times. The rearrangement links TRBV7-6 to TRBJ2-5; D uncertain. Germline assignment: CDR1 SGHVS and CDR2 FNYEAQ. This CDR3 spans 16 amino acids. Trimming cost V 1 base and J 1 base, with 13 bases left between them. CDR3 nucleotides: TGTGCCAGCAGCTTAGTCCCTGTGGGGTTCCAAGAGACCCAGTACTTC. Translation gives CASSLVPVGFQETQYF. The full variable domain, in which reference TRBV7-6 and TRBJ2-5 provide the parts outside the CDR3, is GAGVSQSPRYKVTKRGQDVALRCDPISGHVSLYWYRQALGQGPEFLTYFNYEAQQDKSGLPNDRFSAERPEGSISTLTIQRTEQRDSAMYRCASSLVPVGFQETQYFGPGTRLLVL.

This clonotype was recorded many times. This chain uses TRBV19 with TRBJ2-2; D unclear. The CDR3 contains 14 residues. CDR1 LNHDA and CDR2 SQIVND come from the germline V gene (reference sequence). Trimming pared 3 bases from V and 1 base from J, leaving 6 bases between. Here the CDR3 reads CASSITENTGELFF. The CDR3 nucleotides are TGTGCCAGTAGTATTACGGAGAACACCGGGGAGCTGTTTTTT.

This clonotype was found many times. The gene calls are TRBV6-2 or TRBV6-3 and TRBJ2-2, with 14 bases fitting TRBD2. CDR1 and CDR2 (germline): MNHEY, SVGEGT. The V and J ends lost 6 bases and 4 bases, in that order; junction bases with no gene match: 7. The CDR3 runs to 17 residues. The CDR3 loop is CASRETSGGAGTGELFF. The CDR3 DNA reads TGTGCCAGCAGGGAGACTAGCGGGGGGGCTGGCACCGGGGAGCTGTTTTTT.

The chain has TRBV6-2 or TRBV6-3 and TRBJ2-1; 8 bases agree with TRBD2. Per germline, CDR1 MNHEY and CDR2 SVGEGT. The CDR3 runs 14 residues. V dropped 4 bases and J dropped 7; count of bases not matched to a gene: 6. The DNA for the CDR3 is TGTGCCAGCAGTTCGGTAGCGGGGAAAAATGAGCAGTTCTTC. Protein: CASSSVAGKNEQFF.

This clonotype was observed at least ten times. The CDR3 spells CSVGGQGSYEQYF. For the CDR3, the DNA is TGCAGCGTTGGGGGACAAGGCTCCTACGAGCAGTACTTC. The chain couples TRBV29-1 to TRBJ2-7; weak D call: TRBD1 (6 bases). This CDR3 region has 13 residues. Germline V gene lookup returns CDR1 SQVTM and CDR2 ANQGSEA. V was pared by 4 bases and J by 0 bases, with 10 bases between.

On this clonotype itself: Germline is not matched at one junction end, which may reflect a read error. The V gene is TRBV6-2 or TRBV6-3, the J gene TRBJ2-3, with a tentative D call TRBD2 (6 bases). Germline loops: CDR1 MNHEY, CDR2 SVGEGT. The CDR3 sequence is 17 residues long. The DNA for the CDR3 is TGTGCCAGCAGCTACTCAACGGGGCTAGCGTTCACAGATACGCAGTATTTT. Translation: CASSYSTGLAFTDTQYF.

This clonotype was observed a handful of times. The CDR3 spells CSANPGTGGQPQHF. CDR3 coding DNA: TGCAGTGCTAATCCCGGGACAGGAGGTCAGCCCCAGCATTTT. The J gene is TRBJ1-5, the V gene TRBV20-1, with 8 bases matching TRBD1. The CDR3 extends over 14 amino acids. Germline V lookup: CDR1 DFQATT, CDR2 SNEGSKA (reference sequence). The trim removed 4 bases at V and 6 bases at J, leaving 8 bases unmatched.

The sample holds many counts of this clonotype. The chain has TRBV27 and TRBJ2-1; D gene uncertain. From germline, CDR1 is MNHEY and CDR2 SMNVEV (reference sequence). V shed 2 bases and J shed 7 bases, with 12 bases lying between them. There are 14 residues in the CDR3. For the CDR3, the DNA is TGTGCCAGCAGTTTAACCCCTCTATTAAATGAGCAGTTCTTC. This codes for CASSLTPLLNEQFF.

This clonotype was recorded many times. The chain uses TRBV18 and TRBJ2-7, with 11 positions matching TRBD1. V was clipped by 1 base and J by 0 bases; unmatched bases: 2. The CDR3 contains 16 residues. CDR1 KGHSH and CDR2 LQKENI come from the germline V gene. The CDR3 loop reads CASSPQGTGGSYEQYF. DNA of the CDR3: TGTGCCAGCTCACCACAAGGGACAGGGGGCTCCTACGAGCAGTACTTC. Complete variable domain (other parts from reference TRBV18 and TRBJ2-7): NAGVMQNPRHLVRRRGQEARLRCSPMKGHSHVYWYRQLPEEGLKFMVYLQKENIIDESGMPKERFSAEFPKEGPSILRIQQVVRGDSAAYFCASSPQGTGGSYEQYFGPGTRLTVT.

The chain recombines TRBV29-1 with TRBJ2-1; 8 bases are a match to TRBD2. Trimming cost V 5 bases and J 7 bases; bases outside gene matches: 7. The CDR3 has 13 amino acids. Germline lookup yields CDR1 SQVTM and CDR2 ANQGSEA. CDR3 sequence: CSVNRGGGNEQFF. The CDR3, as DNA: TGCAGCGTTAACCGGGGGGGCGGGAATGAGCAGTTCTTC.

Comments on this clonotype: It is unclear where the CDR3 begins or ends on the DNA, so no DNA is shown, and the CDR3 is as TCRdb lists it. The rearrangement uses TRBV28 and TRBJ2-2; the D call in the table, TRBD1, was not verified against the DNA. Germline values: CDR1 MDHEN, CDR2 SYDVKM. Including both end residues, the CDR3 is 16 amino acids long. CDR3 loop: CASSFPLAGQELFFFF.

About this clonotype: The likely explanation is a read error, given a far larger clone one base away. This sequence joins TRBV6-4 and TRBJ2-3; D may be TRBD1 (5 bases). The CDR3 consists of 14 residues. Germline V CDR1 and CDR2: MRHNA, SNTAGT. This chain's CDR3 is CVSSLDSYTDTQYF. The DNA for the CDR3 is TGTGTCAGCAGTTTAGACAGTTACACAGATACGCAGTATTTT.

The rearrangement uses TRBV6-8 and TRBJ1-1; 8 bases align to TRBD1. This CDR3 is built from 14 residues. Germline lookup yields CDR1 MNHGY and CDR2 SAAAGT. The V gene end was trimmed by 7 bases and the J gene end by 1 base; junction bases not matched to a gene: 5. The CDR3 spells CASTRGQGNTEAFF. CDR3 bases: TGTGCCAGCACCCGAGGACAGGGGAACACTGAAGCTTTCTTT.

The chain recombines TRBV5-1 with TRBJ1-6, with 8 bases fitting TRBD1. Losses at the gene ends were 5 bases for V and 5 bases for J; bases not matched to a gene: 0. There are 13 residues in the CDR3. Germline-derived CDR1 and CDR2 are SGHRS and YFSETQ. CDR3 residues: CASRTGDNSPLHF. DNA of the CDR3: TGCGCCAGCAGGACAGGGGATAATTCACCCCTCCACTTT.

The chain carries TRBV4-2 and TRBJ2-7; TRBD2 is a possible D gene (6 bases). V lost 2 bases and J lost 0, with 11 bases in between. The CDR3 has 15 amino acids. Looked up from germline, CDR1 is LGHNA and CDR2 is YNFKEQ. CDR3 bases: TGTGCCAGCAGCCAAAGCTACGGGAGCTCCTACGAGCAGTACTTC. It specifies CASSQSYGSSYEQYF.

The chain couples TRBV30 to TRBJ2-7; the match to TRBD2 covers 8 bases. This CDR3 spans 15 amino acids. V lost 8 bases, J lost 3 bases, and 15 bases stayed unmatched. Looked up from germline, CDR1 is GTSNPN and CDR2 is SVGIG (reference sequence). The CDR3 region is CARGGTGGSNYEQYF. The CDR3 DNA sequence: TGTGCCCGTGGTGGAACGGGAGGGTCCAACTACGAGCAGTACTTC.

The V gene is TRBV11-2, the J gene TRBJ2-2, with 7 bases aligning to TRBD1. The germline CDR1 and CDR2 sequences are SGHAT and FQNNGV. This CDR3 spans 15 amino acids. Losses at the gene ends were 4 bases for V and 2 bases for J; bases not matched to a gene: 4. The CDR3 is CASSYGTANTGELFF. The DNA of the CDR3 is TGTGCCAGCAGCTACGGGACAGCCAACACCGGGGAGCTGTTTTTT.

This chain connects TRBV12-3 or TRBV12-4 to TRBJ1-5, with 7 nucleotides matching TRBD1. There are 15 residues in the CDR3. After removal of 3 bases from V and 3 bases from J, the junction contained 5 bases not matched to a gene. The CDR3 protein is CASSLGGQNNQPQHF. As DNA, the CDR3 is TGTGCCAGCAGTTTGGGGGGACAGAACAATCAGCCCCAGCATTTT.

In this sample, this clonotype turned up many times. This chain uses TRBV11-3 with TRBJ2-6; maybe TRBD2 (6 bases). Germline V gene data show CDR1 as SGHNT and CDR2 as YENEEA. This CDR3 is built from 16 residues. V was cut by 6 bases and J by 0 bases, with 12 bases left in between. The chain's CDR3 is CASSLGDFSGANVLTF. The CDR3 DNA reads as TGTGCCAGCAGTCTTGGGGACTTCTCTGGGGCCAACGTCCTGACTTTC. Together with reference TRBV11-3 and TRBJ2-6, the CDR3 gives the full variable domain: EAGVVQSPRYKIIEKKQPVAFWCNPISGHNTLYWYLQNLGQGPELLIRYENEEAVDDSQLPKDRFSAERLKGVDSTLKIQPAELGDSAVYLCASSLGDFSGANVLTFGAGSRLTVL.

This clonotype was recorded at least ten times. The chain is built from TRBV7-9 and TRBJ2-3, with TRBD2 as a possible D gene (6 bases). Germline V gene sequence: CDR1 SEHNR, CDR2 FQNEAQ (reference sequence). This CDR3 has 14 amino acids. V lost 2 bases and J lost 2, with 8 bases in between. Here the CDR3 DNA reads TGTGCCAGCAGCTTAATAGCGGCCACAGATACGCAGTATTTT. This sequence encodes CASSLIAATDTQYF. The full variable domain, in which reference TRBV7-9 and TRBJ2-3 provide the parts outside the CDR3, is DTGVSQNPRHKITKRGQNVTFRCDPISEHNRLYWYRQTLGQGPEFLTYFQNEAQLEKSRLLSDRFSAERPKGSFSTLEIQRTEQGDSAMYLCASSLIAATDTQYFGPGTRLTVL.